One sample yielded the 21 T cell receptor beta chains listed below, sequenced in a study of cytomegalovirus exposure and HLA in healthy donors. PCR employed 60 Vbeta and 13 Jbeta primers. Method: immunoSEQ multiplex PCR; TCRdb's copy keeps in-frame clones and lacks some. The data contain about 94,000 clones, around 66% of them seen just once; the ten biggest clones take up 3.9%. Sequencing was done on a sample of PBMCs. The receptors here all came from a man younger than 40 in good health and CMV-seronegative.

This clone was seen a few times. CDR3 in DNA: TGTGCCAGCAGACTGGGGGGGAACACTGAAGCTTTCTTT. This encodes CASRLGGNTEAFF. J is TRBJ1-1 and V is TRBV5-4; maybe TRBD1 (5 bases). CDR3 length equals 13 residues. Trimming cost V 5 bases and J 1 base, with 9 bases left between them. Germline lookup yields CDR1 SGHNT and CDR2 YYREEE (reference sequence).

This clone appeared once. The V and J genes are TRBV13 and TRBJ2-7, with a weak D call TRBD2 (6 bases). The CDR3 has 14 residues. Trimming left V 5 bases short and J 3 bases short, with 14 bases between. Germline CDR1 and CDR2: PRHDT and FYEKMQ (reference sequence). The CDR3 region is CASSPGTSHYEQYF. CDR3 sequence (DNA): TGTGCCAGCAGCCCCGGCACTAGCCACTACGAGCAGTACTTC.

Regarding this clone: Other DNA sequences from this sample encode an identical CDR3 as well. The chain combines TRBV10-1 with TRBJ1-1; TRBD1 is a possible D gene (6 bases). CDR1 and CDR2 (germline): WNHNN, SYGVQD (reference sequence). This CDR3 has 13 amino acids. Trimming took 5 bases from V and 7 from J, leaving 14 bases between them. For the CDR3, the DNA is TGCGCCAGCAGTCGAGGAGTGACAGGTGAAGCTTTCTTT. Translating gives CASSRGVTGEAFF.

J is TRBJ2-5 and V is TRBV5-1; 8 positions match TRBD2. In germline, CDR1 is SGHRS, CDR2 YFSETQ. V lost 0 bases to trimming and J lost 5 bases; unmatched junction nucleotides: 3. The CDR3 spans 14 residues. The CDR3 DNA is TGCGCCAGCAGCTTGGCGGGAGGGAGCGAGACCCAGTACTTC. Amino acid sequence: CASSLAGGSETQYF.

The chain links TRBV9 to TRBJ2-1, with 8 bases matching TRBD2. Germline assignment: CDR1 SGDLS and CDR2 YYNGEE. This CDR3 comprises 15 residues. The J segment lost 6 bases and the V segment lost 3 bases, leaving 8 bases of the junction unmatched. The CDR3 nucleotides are TGTGCCAGCAGCGAGACCCTGACTAGCGTCAATGAGCAGTTCTTC. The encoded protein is CASSETLTSVNEQFF.

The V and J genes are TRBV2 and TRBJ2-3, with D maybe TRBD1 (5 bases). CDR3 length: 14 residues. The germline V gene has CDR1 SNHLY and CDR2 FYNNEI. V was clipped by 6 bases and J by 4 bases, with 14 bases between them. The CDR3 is CASRGLGAADTQYF. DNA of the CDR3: TGTGCCAGCAGGGGTTTAGGGGCGGCAGATACGCAGTATTTT.

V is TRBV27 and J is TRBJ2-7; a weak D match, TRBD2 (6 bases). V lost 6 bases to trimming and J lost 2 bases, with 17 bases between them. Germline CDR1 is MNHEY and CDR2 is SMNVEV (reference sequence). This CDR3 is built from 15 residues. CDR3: CASSETGTEPYEQYF. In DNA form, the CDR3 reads TGTGCCAGCAGCGAGACCGGGACTGAACCCTACGAGCAGTACTTC.

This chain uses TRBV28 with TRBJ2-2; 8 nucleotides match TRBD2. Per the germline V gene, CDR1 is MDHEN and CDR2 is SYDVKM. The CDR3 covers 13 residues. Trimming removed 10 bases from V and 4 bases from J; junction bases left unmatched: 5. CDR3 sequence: CATALAGTGELFF. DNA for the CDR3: TGTGCCACCGCCCTAGCGGGCACCGGGGAGCTGTTTTTT.

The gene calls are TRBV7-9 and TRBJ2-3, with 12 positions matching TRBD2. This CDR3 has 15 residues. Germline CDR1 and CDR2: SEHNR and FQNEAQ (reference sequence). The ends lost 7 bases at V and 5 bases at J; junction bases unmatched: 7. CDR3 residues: CASIRLAGVKDTQYF. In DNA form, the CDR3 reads TGTGCCAGCATCCGACTAGCGGGAGTCAAAGATACGCAGTATTTT.

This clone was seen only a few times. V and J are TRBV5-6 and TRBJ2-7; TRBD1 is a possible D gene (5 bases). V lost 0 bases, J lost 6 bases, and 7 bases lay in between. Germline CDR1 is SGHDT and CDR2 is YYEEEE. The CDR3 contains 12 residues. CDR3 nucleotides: TGTGCCAGCAGCTTGGGAAGGGGCGAGCAGTACTTC. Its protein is CASSLGRGEQYF.

Written as DNA, the CDR3 is TGTGCCATCAGAAGGGGGACTGAAGCTTTCTTT. Its translation: CAIRRGTEAFF. This chain links TRBV10-3 with TRBJ1-1; tentatively, D is TRBD1 (6 bases). Trimming cost V 6 bases and J 5 bases, with 7 bases left between them. This CDR3 has 11 residues. Germline V CDR1 and CDR2: ENHRY, SYGVKD.

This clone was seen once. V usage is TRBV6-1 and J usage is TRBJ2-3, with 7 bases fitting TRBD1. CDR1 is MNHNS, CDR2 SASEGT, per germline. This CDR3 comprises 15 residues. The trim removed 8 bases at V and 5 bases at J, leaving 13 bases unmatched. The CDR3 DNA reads TGTGCCAGCCGGAAAAGCGACAGGGCGGTAGATACGCAGTATTTT. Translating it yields CASRKSDRAVDTQYF.

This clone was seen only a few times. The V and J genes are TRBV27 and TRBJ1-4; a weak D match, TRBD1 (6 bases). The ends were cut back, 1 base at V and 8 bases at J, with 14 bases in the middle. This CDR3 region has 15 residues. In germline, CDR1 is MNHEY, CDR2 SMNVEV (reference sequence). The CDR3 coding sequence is TGTGCCAGCAGTTTATGGGGGGGCGCAGAAGAAAAACTGTTTTTT. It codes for CASSLWGGAEEKLFF.

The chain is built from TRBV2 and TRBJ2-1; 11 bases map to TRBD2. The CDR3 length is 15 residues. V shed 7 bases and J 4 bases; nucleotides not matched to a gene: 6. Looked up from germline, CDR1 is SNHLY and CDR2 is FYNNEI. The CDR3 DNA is TGTGCCAGCACGGGAACTAGCGGGAGTTACAATGAGCAGTTCTTC. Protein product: CASTGTSGSYNEQFF.

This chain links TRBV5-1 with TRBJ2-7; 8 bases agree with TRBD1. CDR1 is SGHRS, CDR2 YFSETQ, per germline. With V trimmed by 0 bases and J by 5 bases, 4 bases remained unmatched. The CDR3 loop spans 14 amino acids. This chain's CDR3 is CASSLADREDEQYF. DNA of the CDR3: TGCGCCAGCAGCTTGGCGGACAGGGAAGACGAGCAGTACTTC.

Written as DNA, the CDR3 is TGTGCCATCAGTGACGAAGGGGAGGGCAATCAGCCCCAGCATTTT. This encodes CAISDEGEGNQPQHF. The chain combines TRBV10-3 with TRBJ1-5; D perhaps matches TRBD1 (5 bases). Trimming left V 3 bases short and J 2 bases short, with 11 bases between. The CDR3 is made up of 15 amino acids. Germline V CDR1 and CDR2: ENHRY, SYGVKD.

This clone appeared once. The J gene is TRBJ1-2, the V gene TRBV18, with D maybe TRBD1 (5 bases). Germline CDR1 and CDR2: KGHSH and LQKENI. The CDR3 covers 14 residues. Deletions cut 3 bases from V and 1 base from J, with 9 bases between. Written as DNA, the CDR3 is TGTGCCAGCTCACCCCTGGACATTAACTATGGCTACACCTTC. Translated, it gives CASSPLDINYGYTF.

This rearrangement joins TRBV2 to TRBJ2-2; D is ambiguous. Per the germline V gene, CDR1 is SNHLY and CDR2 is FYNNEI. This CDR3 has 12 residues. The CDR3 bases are TGTGTTTCAAGCCGGAACACCGGGGAGCTGTTTTTT. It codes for CVSSRNTGELFF.

The CDR3 DNA reads as TGTGCCAGAGACCCCGGGAAAGCCGGGGAGCTGTTTTTT. Protein: CARDPGKAGELFF. V usage is TRBV30 and J usage is TRBJ2-2, with a possible D match to TRBD2 (5 bases). With 8 bases removed from V and 6 bases from J, the gap between germline ends came to 16 bases. The CDR3 totals 13 residues. The germline V gene encodes CDR1 GTSNPN and CDR2 SVGIG (reference sequence).

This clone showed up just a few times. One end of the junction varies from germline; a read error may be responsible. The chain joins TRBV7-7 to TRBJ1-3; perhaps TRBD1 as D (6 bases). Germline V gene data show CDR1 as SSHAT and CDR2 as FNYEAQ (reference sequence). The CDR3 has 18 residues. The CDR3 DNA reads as TGTGCTAGCAGCGGCACCCGGGCAACAACAGGGCCAGGAAACACCATATATTTT. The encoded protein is CASSGTRATTGPGNTIYF.

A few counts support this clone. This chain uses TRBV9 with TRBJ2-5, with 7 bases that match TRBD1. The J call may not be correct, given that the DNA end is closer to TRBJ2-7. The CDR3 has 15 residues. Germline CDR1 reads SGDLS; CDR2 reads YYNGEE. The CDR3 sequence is CASSVVGDSTYEQYF. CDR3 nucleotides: TGTGCCAGCAGCGTAGTTGGGGACAGTACCTACGAGCAGTACTTC.